This T cell receptor (beta chain) was retrieved from a study of T cells after posttransplantation cyclophosphamide. The naive gate required viable CD3+CD4+ or CD3+CD8+ cells with CCR7+CD45RA+CD45RO-CD95-CD27+CD28+ phenotype. This related bone marrow graft donor gave peripheral blood on the day of marrow donation. The CDR3 is 15 amino acids. V gave up 10 bases and J gave up 2 bases, with 18 bases separating them. Germline assignment: CDR1 LNHDA and CDR2 SQIVND (reference sequence). Findings and limits, study-wide: Later post-transplant blood repertoires were often dominated by donor CD8+ memory clones. Skin or GI-infiltrating T cells shared few TRB sequences with blood.

Sequencing used immunoSEQ multiplex PCR; TCRdb keeps in-frame clones, though not all of them. Here the sample spans 31,000 or so clones, just over 90% being singletons. Concerning this clone: Its specificity is unknown.

The material sequenced was naive CD4+ T cells sorted from PBMCs. This receptor was obtained from a woman aged 60-75 years in good health, CMV-negative, and a related stem cell transplant donor. The chain couples TRBV19 to TRBJ1-5; TRBD1 might be the D (6 bases). The CDR3 protein is CATQRVGGGNQPQHF. Here the CDR3 DNA reads TGTGCCACCCAAAGGGTAGGGGGAGGCAATCAGCCCCAGCATTTT.